This is a list of T cell receptor beta chains from one sample in a study of vaccination effects on CD4 cells after COVID-19. The data were produced by immunoSEQ multiplex PCR, yet TCRdb's version contains in-frame clones alone and is incomplete. The table has some 28,000 clones, roughly two thirds seen once; the top ten hold under 10%. Their antigen targets remain unknown. This sample comprised CD4+ T cells from PBMCs cultured without peptide, obtained before COVID-19 vaccination. All receptors derive from a human donor who received a COVID-19 vaccine. Each CDR3 is given with its conserved first and last residue. D genes are given only for firm matches. For some rows the clone size is stated as once, few or many, or as a class when expanded; others skip it.

>TRBV4-1|NA|NA|14|TRBJ2-5
TGCGCCAGCAGCCAAGGGGAGATGGGGGAGACCCAGTACTTC
CASSQGEMGETQYF
>TRBV7-9|NA|NA|14|TRBJ1-1
TGTGCCAGCAGCTTTGCCAGCATGAACACTGAAGCTTTCTTT
CASSFASMNTEAFF
>TRBV7-2|TRBD2|NA|15|TRBJ2-7
TGTGCCAGCAGCTTAGGGGGGACTACCCCCTACGAGCAGTACTTC
CASSLGGTTPYEQYF
>TRBV19|TRBD2|NA|14|TRBJ2-1
TGTGCCAGTAAACGGACTAGCGGGGGAGGTGAGCAGTTCTTC
CASKRTSGGGEQFF
>TRBV6-6|TRBD2|NA|16|TRBJ2-1
TGTGCCAGCAGTTACTCGATAGCGGGAGGTGACAATGAGCAGTTCTTC
CASSYSIAGGDNEQFF
>TRBV19|NA|NA|14|TRBJ2-3
TGTGCCAGTAGGTCAGGGTTAAGCACAGATACGCAGTATTTT
CASRSGLSTDTQYF
>TRBV7-2|NA|NA|16|TRBJ1-1
TGTGCCAGCAGCTTACGCATGGTATTGGGGACCACTGAAGCTTTCTTT
CASSLRMVLGTTEAFF
>TRBV5-6|NA|once|14|TRBJ1-2
TGTGCCAGCAGCTTGCAGAACAGGGTGGATGGCTACACCTTC
CASSLQNRVDGYTF
>TRBV9|NA|NA|16|TRBJ2-3
TGTGCCAGCAGCGTGGGATGGCGGAGTAGCACAGATACGCAGTATTTT
CASSVGWRSSTDTQYF
>TRBV5-1|NA|NA|14|TRBJ1-4
TGCGCCAGCAGCCCGACAGAAGGGAATGAAAAACTGTTTTTT
CASSPTEGNEKLFF
>TRBV10-3|TRBD2|NA|13|TRBJ2-1
TGTGCCATCGGGTTAGCGGGAGCCAATGAGCAGTTCTTC
CAIGLAGANEQFF
>TRBV11-2|TRBD2|once|16|TRBJ2-1
TGTGCCAGCAGCTTACTTCGCGGGAGAAGGTACAATGAGCAGTTCTTC
CASSLLRGRRYNEQFF
>TRBV15|NA|once|14|TRBJ2-7
TGTGCCACCAGCATCTTCTACGGGGCCTACGAGCAGTACTTC
CATSIFYGAYEQYF
>TRBV10-2|NA|NA|15|TRBJ2-5
TGCGCCAGCAGTGTTAGCAGGGCCCTCCAGGAGACCCAGTACTTC
CASSVSRALQETQYF
>TRBV6-5|TRBD1|NA|16|TRBJ1-6
TGTGCCAGCAGTTACTCGAACAGGGGAACCTATTCACCCCTCCACTTT
CASSYSNRGTYSPLHF
>TRBV5-6|NA|NA|16|TRBJ2-7
TGTGCCAGCAGCTCCCCCGTCGGACGGGTGGCCTACGAGCAGTACTTC
CASSSPVGRVAYEQYF
>TRBV5-1|NA|NA|16|TRBJ2-5
TGCGCCAGCAGCTTTTTCCGAGGGGGGCCCCAAGAGACCCAGTACTTC
CASSFFRGGPQETQYF
>TRBV6-1|NA|NA|14|TRBJ1-4
TGTGCCAGCAGTGAAGCTTGGGGGGATGAAAAACTGTTTTTT
CASSEAWGDEKLFF
>TRBV7-9|TRBD2|NA|14|TRBJ2-7
TGTGCCAGCAGCTTAGGGGTAGCGGGAAGCGAGCAGTACTTC
CASSLGVAGSEQYF
>TRBV5-6|TRBD1|NA|16|TRBJ2-7
TGTGCCAGCAGCCACGGGACAGGGTTTGTTACGGGTGAGCAGTACTTC
CASSHGTGFVTGEQYF
>TRBV19|TRBD1|NA|14|TRBJ1-2
TGTGCCAGTAGTGGGGACAGGGGACTCTATGGCTACACCTTC
CASSGDRGLYGYTF
>TRBV5-1|NA|once|14|TRBJ1-3
TGCGCCAGCAGCTGGTCGGACTCTGGAAACACCATATATTTT
CASSWSDSGNTIYF
>TRBV27|NA|NA|13|TRBJ2-5
TGTGCCAGCAGTTCCCGGGGGAGGGAGACCCAGTACTTC
CASSSRGRETQYF
>TRBV5-1|NA|NA|15|TRBJ2-7
TGCGCCAGCAGCTTGGTGTGGGACCCAAATCGGGGGCAGTACTTC
CASSLVWDPNRGQYF
>TRBV3-1/TRBV3-2|TRBD1|NA|14|TRBJ2-7
TGTGCCAGCAGCCGGACAGGGTCATCCTACGAGCAGTACTTC
CASSRTGSSYEQYF
>TRBV24-1|NA|NA|16|TRBJ2-2
TGTGCCACCAGTGATTTGTCCAGGGGGGGCACCGGGGAGCTGTTTTTT
CATSDLSRGGTGELFF
>TRBV9|NA|NA|13|TRBJ1-5
TGTGCCAGCAGCTCAACAACAGGGCAACCCCAGCATTTT
CASSSTTGQPQHF
>TRBV7-9|TRBD2|few|17|TRBJ2-1
TGTGCCAGCAGCTCCCATGACTTCGCGGGGGGGCATTATGAGCAGTTCTTC
CASSSHDFAGGHYEQFF
>TRBV24-1|TRBD2|NA|15|TRBJ2-1
TGTGCCACCGCTGGACCTAGCGGGAGCGAGAATGAGCAGTTCTTC
CATAGPSGSENEQFF
>TRBV10-1|NA|once|13|TRBJ2-7
TGCGCCAGCAGTAAGAATAGCGTTTACGAGCAGTACTTC
CASSKNSVYEQYF
>TRBV5-8|TRBD1|once|15|TRBJ1-5
TGTGCCAGCAGCCCGGACAGGGGGGGATATCAGCCCCAGCATTTT
CASSPDRGGYQPQHF
>TRBV5-6|NA|NA|18|TRBJ1-4
TGTGCCAGCAGCTTGCTAAGACAGTCGAGCGAACTCCGGGAAAAACTGTTTTTT
CASSLLRQSSELREKLFF
>TRBV5-1|TRBD1|NA|16|TRBJ2-2
TGCGCCAGCAGCCCCGGGACAGGGGGAAAGATCGGGGAGCTGTTTTTT
CASSPGTGGKIGELFF
>TRBV18|TRBD2|NA|14|TRBJ2-7
TGTGCCAGCTCACGGGAGGGGTGGTCGAGCGAGCAGTACTTC
CASSREGWSSEQYF
>TRBV27|NA|NA|15|TRBJ2-1
TGTGCCAGCAGATTCCGGGACAACTCCTACAATGAGCAGTTCTTC
CASRFRDNSYNEQFF
>TRBV6-2/TRBV6-3|NA|NA|15|TRBJ1-5
TGTGCCAGCAGTTACCGGGGGCTCAGCAATCAGCCCCAGCATTTT
CASSYRGLSNQPQHF